The entry below describes one TCR beta chain. Its cognate antigen is unknown. The repertoire was sequenced with immunoSEQ multiplex PCR; TCRdb's copy has only in-frame clones and lacks some. The table has roughly 100,000 clones, about 81% seen once; the top ten hold less than 3%. These data originate in a study of T cell clones after liver transplantation. The overall study: TCRbeta sequencing after a pre-transplant mixed lymphocyte reaction identified graft-donor-reactive clones, later tracked in post-transplant blood. Study results and limitations: Post-transplant, graft-donor-reactive CD4 TCRbeta sequences in blood dropped significantly in 5 of 8 subjects. Conclusions were preliminary, with small, heterogeneous patient groups.

With V trimmed by 10 bases and J by 1 base, 4 bases remained unmatched. Germline assignment: CDR1 MDHEN and CDR2 SYDVKM. The CDR3 extends over 13 amino acids. Unstimulated PBMCs were sorted into CD3+CD4+ and CD3+CD8+ populations. The TCR originated in a human patient who received a liver transplant. T cells may partly derive from the graft donor. The rearrangement links TRBV28 to TRBJ1-3; 7 nucleotides match TRBD1. Sequenced material: CD4+ T cells from blood, taken approximately 45 months after liver transplant. The CDR3 spells CATTGESGNTIYF. CDR3 DNA: TGTGCCACAACAGGGGAGTCTGGAAACACCATATATTTT.